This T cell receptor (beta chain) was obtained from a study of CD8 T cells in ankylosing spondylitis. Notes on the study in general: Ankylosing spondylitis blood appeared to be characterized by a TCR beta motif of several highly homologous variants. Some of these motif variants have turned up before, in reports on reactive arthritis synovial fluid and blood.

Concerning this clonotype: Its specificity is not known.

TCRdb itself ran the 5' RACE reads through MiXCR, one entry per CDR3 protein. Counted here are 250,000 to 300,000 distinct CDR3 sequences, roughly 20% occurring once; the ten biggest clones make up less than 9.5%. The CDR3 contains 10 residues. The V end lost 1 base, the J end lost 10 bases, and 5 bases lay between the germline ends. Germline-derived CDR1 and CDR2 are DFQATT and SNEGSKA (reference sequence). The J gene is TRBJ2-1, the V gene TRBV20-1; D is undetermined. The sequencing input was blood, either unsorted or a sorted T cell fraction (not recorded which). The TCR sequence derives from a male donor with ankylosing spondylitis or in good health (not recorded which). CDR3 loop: CSARVVEQFF. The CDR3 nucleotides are TGCAGTGCTAGAGTTGTCGAGCAGTTCTTC.